Below, 24 T cell receptor beta chains from the same sample are listed, as sequenced in a study of cytomegalovirus exposure and HLA in healthy donors. PCR employed 60 Vbeta and 13 Jbeta primers. Libraries were prepared by immunoSEQ multiplex PCR; TCRdb keeps only in-frame clonotypes and omits some of them. The data contain 150,000 to 200,000 clones, around three quarters of them singletons. The sequenced material came from PBMCs. The receptor set was obtained from a woman in her forties in good health and CMV-seronegative.

This clone has a single count. This chain joins TRBV29-1 and TRBJ1-4; D might be TRBD1 (5 bases). Germline CDR1 is SQVTM and CDR2 is ANQGSEA. V was clipped by 6 bases and J by 5 bases, with 13 bases between them. The CDR3 loop spans 13 amino acids. The CDR3 loop reads CSVRAFGNEKLFF. CDR3 sequence (DNA): TGCAGCGTCAGGGCGTTTGGGAATGAAAAACTGTTTTTT.

The gene calls are TRBV5-1 and TRBJ1-5; the D is unclear. Germline CDR1 reads SGHRS; CDR2 reads YFSETQ. Trimming shortened V by 4 bases and J by 7 bases, and 15 bases separated the two germline ends. The CDR3 is 14 amino acids. The CDR3 region is CASSAGLSGQPQHF. Written as DNA, the CDR3 is TGCGCCAGCAGCGCCGGACTGTCTGGACAGCCCCAGCATTTT.

This chain uses TRBV5-1 with TRBJ2-7; D perhaps matches TRBD2 (6 bases). Trimming shortened V by 8 bases and J by 6 bases, and 18 bases separated the two germline ends. Germline V gene data show CDR1 as SGHRS and CDR2 as YFSETQ. There are 13 residues in the CDR3. The DNA for the CDR3 is TGCGCCAGGGGACTGTGCGGGGACGGCGAGCAGTACTTC. Amino acids: CARGLCGDGEQYF.

The J gene is TRBJ2-7, the V gene TRBV21-1; the table assigns TRBD1, which was not confirmed against the DNA. TRBV21-1 is annotated as a pseudogene. This CDR3 has 18 residues. For the CDR3, the DNA is TGTGCCAGCAACAACCGGGACAGGGGCCGGAATGACACCTACGAGCAGTACTTC. Translating it yields CASNNRDRGRNDTYEQYF.

This chain uses TRBV27 with TRBJ1-1; tentatively, D is TRBD1 (6 bases). The V gene's germline CDR1 is MNHEY and CDR2 SMNVEV (reference sequence). The CDR3 loop spans 17 amino acids. V was pared by 4 bases and J by 4 bases, with 22 bases between. The CDR3: CASSSRGGGVGGTEAFF. The CDR3 DNA follows: TGTGCCAGCAGTTCCCGGGGAGGGGGGGTTGGGGGCACTGAAGCTTTCTTT.

This clone was seen a handful of times. This chain connects TRBV11-2 to TRBJ2-5; D gene ambiguous. The CDR3 spans 11 residues. Trimming removed 5 bases from V and 4 bases from J, with 5 bases in between. CDR1 and CDR2 (germline): SGHAT, FQNNGV. Here the CDR3 reads CASSPSETQYF. The CDR3 DNA reads as TGTGCCAGCAGCCCTTCAGAGACCCAGTACTTC.

V usage is TRBV7-6 and J usage is TRBJ1-1, with a tentative D call TRBD1 (5 bases). V lost 5 bases, J lost 1 base, and 8 bases lay in between. This CDR3 has 13 residues. The germline gives CDR1 SGHVS, CDR2 FNYEAQ. CDR3 coding DNA: TGTGCCAGCAGCACCCAGGGGAACACTGAAGCTTTCTTT. Protein product: CASSTQGNTEAFF.

As DNA, the CDR3 is TGTGCCATCAGTGAGTCTGGAGACCCCCAATACGAGCAGTTCTTC. Translating gives CAISESGDPQYEQFF. V usage is TRBV10-3 and J usage is TRBJ2-1, with D unresolved. The CDR3 totals 15 residues. The germline V gene encodes CDR1 ENHRY and CDR2 SYGVKD. Between the trimmed V and J ends, which lost 0 bases and 10 bases, there was a span of 16 bases.

The J gene is TRBJ2-7, the V gene TRBV6-5; D remains unclear. The V and J ends lost 8 bases and 2 bases respectively, with 7 bases between them. This CDR3 region has 11 residues. CDR1 MNHEY and CDR2 SVGAGI come from the germline V gene. The CDR3 region has the DNA TGTGCCAGCGCACTGGCCTACGAGCAGTACTTC. Its translation: CASALAYEQYF.

The chain combines TRBV5-1 with TRBJ1-2, with 7 bases aligning to TRBD1. Germline CDR1 is SGHRS and CDR2 is YFSETQ. Trimming at V came to 0 bases and at J to 8 bases, leaving 10 bases not matched to a gene. The CDR3 sequence is 15 residues long. CDR3 sequence (DNA): TGCGCCAGCAGCTTGGCCTCACAGGGGAAAGGAGGCTACACCTTC. Translated, it gives CASSLASQGKGGYTF.

The V and J genes are TRBV27 and TRBJ2-7, with TRBD2 matching 10 bases. The CDR3 is 16 residues long. CDR1 is MNHEY, CDR2 SMNVEV, per germline (reference sequence). J was trimmed by 0 bases and V by 5 bases; bases with no gene match: 7. The CDR3 DNA follows: TGTGCCAGCAGTCCAGGACTAGCGGCGAGCTCCTACGAGCAGTACTTC. As protein: CASSPGLAASSYEQYF.

This clone has just one count. This chain joins TRBV30 and TRBJ1-1; D may be TRBD1 (5 bases). Per germline, CDR1 GTSNPN and CDR2 SVGIG (reference sequence). The CDR3 consists of 12 residues. V was shortened by 7 bases and J by 6 bases, with 15 bases between the two germline ends. CDR3 in amino acids: CALERRVPEAFF. The DNA of the CDR3 is TGTGCCTTGGAGCGCAGGGTCCCTGAAGCTTTCTTT. The full variable domain, with the rest looked up from reference TRBV30 and TRBJ1-1, is SQTIHQWPATLVQPVGSPLSLECTVEGTSNPNLYWYRQAAGRGLQLLFYSVGIGQISSEVPQNLSASRPQDRQFILSSKKLLLSDSGFYLCALERRVPEAFFGQGTRLTVV.

The chain links TRBV29-1 to TRBJ2-1; D might be TRBD2 (6 bases). CDR1 SQVTM and CDR2 ANQGSEA come from the germline V gene. This CDR3 has 14 amino acids. Trimming pared 4 bases from V and 7 bases from J, leaving 17 bases between. CDR3 sequence reads: CSVAPGTRGNEQFF. The CDR3 DNA reads TGCAGCGTTGCCCCTGGGACGCGGGGAAATGAGCAGTTCTTC.

In this sample, this clone turned up once. The chain uses TRBV29-1 and TRBJ2-3, with a possible D match to TRBD1 (5 bases). The CDR3 sequence is 13 residues long. In germline, CDR1 is SQVTM, CDR2 ANQGSEA. The ends were cut back, 1 base at V and 5 bases at J, with 10 bases in the middle. The CDR3 loop reads CSVEGRVRDTQYF. Here the CDR3 DNA reads TGCAGCGTTGAAGGCAGGGTTAGAGATACGCAGTATTTT.

This CDR3 is CASSPQGAGGELFF. The CDR3 DNA reads as TGCGCCAGCAGCCCACAGGGGGCAGGCGGGGAGCTGTTTTTT. The chain recombines TRBV5-1 with TRBJ2-2, with TRBD1 identical over 9 bases. This CDR3 region has 14 residues. The germline gives CDR1 SGHRS, CDR2 YFSETQ. Trimming at V came to 4 bases and at J to 7 bases, leaving 5 bases not matched to a gene.

This sequence joins TRBV5-1 and TRBJ2-5, with D possibly being TRBD2 (5 bases). The germline V and J ends were trimmed by 4 bases and 1 base, with 14 bases remaining between them. The germline V gene encodes CDR1 SGHRS and CDR2 YFSETQ. The CDR3 runs 15 residues. The CDR3 coding sequence is TGCGCCAGCAGCCTGACGGACGGGGTCCAAGAGACCCAGTACTTC. It codes for CASSLTDGVQETQYF.

This clone is a singleton in its sample. V gene TRBV14 combines with J gene TRBJ1-2, with D uncertain. Germline lookup yields CDR1 SGHDN and CDR2 FVKESK. CDR3 length equals 12 residues. The V and J ends lost 4 bases and 5 bases respectively, with 8 bases between them. The DNA of the CDR3 is TGTGCCAGCAGCCCGACGGGGTATGGCTACACCTTC. It specifies CASSPTGYGYTF.

J is TRBJ2-3 and V is TRBV30, with TRBD1 matching over 9 bases. Per germline, CDR1 GTSNPN and CDR2 SVGIG (reference sequence). The CDR3 covers 14 residues. Trimming cost V 4 bases and J 1 base; bases outside gene matches: 3. The CDR3 coding sequence is TGTGCCTGGATAAGGGACAGGGGCACAGATACGCAGTATTTT. This sequence encodes CAWIRDRGTDTQYF.

This clone was detected only once. The rearrangement joins TRBV5-4 to TRBJ2-1, with TRBD2 identical over 9 bases. The CDR3 consists of 15 residues. Trimming took 4 bases from V and 8 from J; bases not matched to a gene: 10. Germline CDR1 is SGHNT and CDR2 is YYREEE (reference sequence). CDR3 sequence (DNA): TGTGCCAGCAGCCCGGAGGCTAGCGGGGAGGATGAGCAGTTCTTC. Translation: CASSPEASGEDEQFF.

The chain links TRBV5-1 to TRBJ2-2; TRBD2 might be the D (6 bases). The CDR3 sequence is 16 residues long. From germline, CDR1 is SGHRS and CDR2 YFSETQ. V lost 0 bases and J 3 bases, leaving 12 bases between the germline ends. The CDR3 is CASSLVGGMDTGELFF. The CDR3 DNA follows: TGCGCCAGCAGCTTGGTCGGGGGTATGGACACCGGGGAGCTGTTTTTT.

This clone was recorded only once. The V and J genes are TRBV5-1 and TRBJ1-1; 7 bases match TRBD1. CDR3 length equals 14 residues. V lost 0 bases and J lost 1; bases outside the gene matches: 0. Per the germline V gene, CDR1 is SGHRS and CDR2 is YFSETQ. The CDR3 spells CASSLGDRNTEAFF. The DNA for the CDR3 is TGCGCCAGCAGCTTGGGGGACAGGAACACTGAAGCTTTCTTT.

V and J are TRBV7-3 and TRBJ2-7; 7 bases are a match to TRBD1. Germline loops: CDR1 SGHTA, CDR2 FQGTGA. The CDR3 length is 16 residues. The V gene end was trimmed by 2 bases and the J gene end by 0 bases; junction bases not matched to a gene: 7. The CDR3, as DNA: TGTGCCAGCAGCTTATTATACAGGGGCGACTCCTACGAGCAGTACTTC. Translating gives CASSLLYRGDSYEQYF.

The chain uses TRBV6-1 and TRBJ2-7; the D gene is possibly TRBD2 (6 bases). CDR1 is MNHNS, CDR2 SASEGT, per germline. The length of the CDR3 is 13 residues. V gave up 3 bases and J gave up 2 bases, with 8 bases separating them. CDR3 sequence: CASSDGGPYEQYF. The CDR3 region has the DNA TGTGCCAGCAGTGACGGGGGTCCCTACGAGCAGTACTTC.

This rearrangement joins TRBV9 to TRBJ2-7; 7 nucleotides match TRBD2. CDR3 length: 15 amino acids. Germline values: CDR1 SGDLS, CDR2 YYNGEE. After removal of 4 bases from V and 6 bases from J, the junction contained 13 bases not matched to a gene. In DNA, the CDR3 is TGTGCCAGCAGCTCCCGGCTGGGGGGGTCCGGCGAGCAGTACTTC. It is translated as CASSSRLGGSGEQYF.